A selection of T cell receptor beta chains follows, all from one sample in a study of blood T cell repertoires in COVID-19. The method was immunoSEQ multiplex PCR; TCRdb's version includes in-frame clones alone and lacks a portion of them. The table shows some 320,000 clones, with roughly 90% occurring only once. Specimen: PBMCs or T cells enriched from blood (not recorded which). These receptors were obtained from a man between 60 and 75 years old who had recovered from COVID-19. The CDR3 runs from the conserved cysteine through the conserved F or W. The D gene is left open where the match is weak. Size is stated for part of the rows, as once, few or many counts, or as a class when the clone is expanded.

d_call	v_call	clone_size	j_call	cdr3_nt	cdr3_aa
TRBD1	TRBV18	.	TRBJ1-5	TGTGCCAGCTCACTCCTACCACGGGACAGCTATAGCAATCAGCCCCAGCATTTT	CASSLLPRDSYSNQPQHF
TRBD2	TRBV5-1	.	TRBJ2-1	TGCGCCAGCAGCCGGACTAGCGGGAGTCATAATGAGCAGTTCTTC	CASSRTSGSHNEQFF
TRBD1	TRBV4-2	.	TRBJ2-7	TGTGCCAGCAGCCAAGACAGGACAGGGTTGTTACCGCAGTACTTC	CASSQDRTGLLPQYF
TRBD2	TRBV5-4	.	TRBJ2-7	TGTGCCAGCAGCTCGCTCTCGACTAGCGGGAGCTACGAGCAGTACTTC	CASSSLSTSGSYEQYF
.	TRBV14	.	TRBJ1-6	TGTGCCAGCAGCCAAGATAACATCCCAAATTCACCCCTCCACTTT	CASSQDNIPNSPLHF
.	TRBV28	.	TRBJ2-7	TGTGCCAGCAGTACCTACAGGGGGGGGTCCGAGCAGTACTTC	CASSTYRGGSEQYF
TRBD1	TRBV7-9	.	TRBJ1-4	TGTGCCAGCAGCCAAGGGACAGGGGGTGAAAAACTGTTTTTT	CASSQGTGGEKLFF
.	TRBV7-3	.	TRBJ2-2	TGTGCCAGCAGGGGTTTTGGCGGAGCGAACACCGGGGAGCTGTTTTTT	CASRGFGGANTGELFF
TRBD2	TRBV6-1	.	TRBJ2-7	TGTGCCAGCAGTCCCCCTAGCGGGAGGTCCTACGAGCAGTACTTC	CASSPPSGRSYEQYF
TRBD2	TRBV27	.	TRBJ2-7	TGTGCCAGCACCCTCCGGGGGGGAGTGAGCTACGAGCAGTACTTC	CASTLRGGVSYEQYF
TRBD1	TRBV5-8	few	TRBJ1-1	TGTGCCAGCAGCGAGGGGGCTCTCGACACTGAAGCTTTCTTT	CASSEGALDTEAFF
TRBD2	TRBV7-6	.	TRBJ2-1	TGTGCCAGCAGCTTAGCCGGGACTAGCGGGAGCCAAGAGCAGTTCTTC	CASSLAGTSGSQEQFF
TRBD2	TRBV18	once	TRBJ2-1	TGTGCCAGCTCGCCCGGGACTAGCGGAGCCTACAATGAGCAGTTCTTC	CASSPGTSGAYNEQFF
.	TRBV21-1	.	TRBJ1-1	TGTGCCAGCAGCACGCTCGCCGGGACAGGGATAGGGCAGGTCGGCACTGAAGCTTTCTTT	CASSTLAGTGIGQVGTEAFF
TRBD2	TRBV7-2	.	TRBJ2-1	TGTGCCAGCAGCGAGGCCGGGACTAGAGGCTACAATGAGCAGTTCTTC	CASSEAGTRGYNEQFF
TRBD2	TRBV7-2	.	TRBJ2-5	TGTGCCAGCAGCTTAGGTGGGGGGGGACTCCTGCAAGAGACCCAGTACTTC	CASSLGGGGLLQETQYF
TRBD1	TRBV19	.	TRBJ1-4	TGTGCCAGTAGTGACGGCCGACAGGGAACTAATGAAAAACTGTTTTTT	CASSDGRQGTNEKLFF
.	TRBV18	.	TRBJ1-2	TGTGCCAGCTCACAGGAGTTCTATGGCTACACCTTC	CASSQEFYGYTF
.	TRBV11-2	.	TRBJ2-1	TGTGCCAGCAGCTTAGACTGGGACACGGTAGAGCAGTTCTTC	CASSLDWDTVEQFF
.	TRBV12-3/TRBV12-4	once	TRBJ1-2	TGTGCCAGCAGTCCGACAGCGAGTGATGGCTACACCTTC	CASSPTASDGYTF
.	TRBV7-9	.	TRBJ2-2	TGTGCCAGCAGCTTAGTCGGGGCCGGGGAGCTGTTTTTT	CASSLVGAGELFF
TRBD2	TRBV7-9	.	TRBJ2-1	TGTGCCAGCACTCTGGGGGGGAACAATGAGCAGTTCTTC	CASTLGGNNEQFF
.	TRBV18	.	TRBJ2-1	TGTGCCAGCTCACCGCGGGCCGATAGATCTGAGCAGTTCTTC	CASSPRADRSEQFF
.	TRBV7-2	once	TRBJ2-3	TGTGCCAGCAGCTTCCGCCGGGATACAGATACGCAGTATTTT	CASSFRRDTDTQYF
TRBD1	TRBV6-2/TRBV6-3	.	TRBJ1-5	TGTGCCAGCAGTCCACCGGGACAGAGGTCTCAGCCCCAGCATTTT	CASSPPGQRSQPQHF
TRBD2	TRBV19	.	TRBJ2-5	TGTGCCAGTAGTATGACGGCTAGCGGGGAAGAGACCCAGTACTTC	CASSMTASGEETQYF
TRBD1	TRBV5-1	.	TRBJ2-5	TGCGCCAGCAGCCTAGGACAGGGGATGGAGACCCAGTACTTC	CASSLGQGMETQYF
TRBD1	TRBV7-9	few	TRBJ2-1	TGTGCCAGCAGAGGTCGGGGACAGGGTAACAATGAGCAGTTCTTC	CASRGRGQGNNEQFF
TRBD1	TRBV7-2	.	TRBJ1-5	TGTGCCAGCAGCTCGACAGGGAATCAGCCCCAGCATTTT	CASSSTGNQPQHF
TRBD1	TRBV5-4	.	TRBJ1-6	TGTGCCAGCAGCTTGGGGGACAGGGGGCCAAAATCTTCACCCCTCCACTTT	CASSLGDRGPKSSPLHF
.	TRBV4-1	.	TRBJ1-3	TGCGCCAGCAGCCAAGGCGGGCCGTCAGCCTCTGGAAACACCATATATTTT	CASSQGGPSASGNTIYF
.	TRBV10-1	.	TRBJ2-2	TGCGCCAGCTCCCCGGGATACGGGAGCAACACCGGGGAGCTGTTTTTT	CASSPGYGSNTGELFF
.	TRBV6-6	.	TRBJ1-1	TGTGCCAGCAGCGAGGCCGTTGGGAGGGTCACTGAAGCTTTCTTT	CASSEAVGRVTEAFF
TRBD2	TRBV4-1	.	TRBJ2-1	TGCGCCAGCAGCATAAGAGGACTAGCGGGGCCGGGGGAGCAGTTCTTC	CASSIRGLAGPGEQFF
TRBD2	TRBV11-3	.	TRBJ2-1	TGTGCCAGCAGCAAATGGACTAGCGGTACCCCCTCCTACAATGAGCAGTTCTTC	CASSKWTSGTPSYNEQFF
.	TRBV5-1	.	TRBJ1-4	TGCGCCAGCAGCTCCCTGGCGGTATCTAATGAAAAACTGTTTTTT	CASSSLAVSNEKLFF
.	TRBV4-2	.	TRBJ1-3	TGTGCCAGCAGCCAAGCTGACAGGGGAAACACCATATATTTT	CASSQADRGNTIYF
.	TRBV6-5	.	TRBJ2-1	TGTGCCAGTCAGGGGGGTTCCTACAATGAGCAGTTCTTC	CASQGGSYNEQFF
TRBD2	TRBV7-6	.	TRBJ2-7	TGTGCCAGCAGCGGGGGACTAGCGGGGGCCTACGAGCAGTACTTC	CASSGGLAGAYEQYF
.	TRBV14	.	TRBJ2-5	TGTGCCAGCAGCCACATCGACTCCCCGGGGCAAGAGACCCAGTACTTC	CASSHIDSPGQETQYF
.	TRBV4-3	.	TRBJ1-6	TGCGCCAGCAGCCAAGCGTCGGCAGGGCTGATTTCACCCCTCCACTTT	CASSQASAGLISPLHF
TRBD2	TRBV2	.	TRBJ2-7	TGTGCCAGCAGCCCCACTAGCGGAGGTAGGTCCGAGCAGTACTTC	CASSPTSGGRSEQYF
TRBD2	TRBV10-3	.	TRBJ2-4	TGTGCCATCAGTGAGGGGGTAGCGGGGGGTAGAGCCAAAAACATTCAGTACTTC	CAISEGVAGGRAKNIQYF
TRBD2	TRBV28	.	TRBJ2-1	TGTGCCAGCAGTTCATTAGCGGGAGGCCTTTACAATGAGCAGTTCTTC	CASSSLAGGLYNEQFF